Below, one T cell receptor (beta chain) is given with its context. The data were taken from a study of control samples from healthy donors and cancer patients. Looked up from germline, CDR1 is SGHRS and CDR2 is YFSETQ. With 4 bases clipped from V and 7 bases from J, the junction kept 4 bases outside the gene matches. This CDR3 comprises 13 residues. Clones were sequenced by immunoSEQ multiplex PCR, and TCRdb holds only the in-frame ones, with some missing. The sample records about 170,000 clones, about 87% being singletons. This TCR derives from a man in his thirties or forties in good health. The rearrangement uses TRBV5-1 and TRBJ1-4; TRBD1 matches at 7 bases. The sample comprised blood. The CDR3 nucleotides read TGCGCCAGCAGCGGCGGGACAGCTGAAAAACTGTTTTTT. As protein: CASSGGTAEKLFF.